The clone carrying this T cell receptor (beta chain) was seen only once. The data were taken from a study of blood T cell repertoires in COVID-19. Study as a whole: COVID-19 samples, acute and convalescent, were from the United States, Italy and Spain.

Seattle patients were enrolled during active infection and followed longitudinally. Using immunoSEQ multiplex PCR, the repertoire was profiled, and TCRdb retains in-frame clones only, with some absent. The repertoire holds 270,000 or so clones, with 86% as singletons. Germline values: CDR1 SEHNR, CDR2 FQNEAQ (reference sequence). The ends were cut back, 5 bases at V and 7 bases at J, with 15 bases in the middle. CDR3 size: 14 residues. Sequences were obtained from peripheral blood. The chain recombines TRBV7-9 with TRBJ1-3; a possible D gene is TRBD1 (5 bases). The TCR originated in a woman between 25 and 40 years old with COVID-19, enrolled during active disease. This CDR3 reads CASSPTSGWNTIYF. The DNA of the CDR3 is TGTGCCAGCAGCCCCACATCAGGGTGGAACACCATATATTTT.